This T cell receptor beta chain is from a study of blood T cell repertoires in COVID-19. The CDR3 sequence is 12 residues long. Per the germline V gene, CDR1 is SNHLY and CDR2 is FYNNEI. Using immunoSEQ multiplex PCR, the repertoire was profiled, and TCRdb retains in-frame clones only, with some absent. Among 180,000 or so clones listed, roughly 83% were seen once. Sequencing was performed on PBMCs or T cells enriched from blood (not recorded which). This receptor was taken from an older woman who had recovered from COVID-19. The chain has TRBV2 and TRBJ2-5; 8 bases line up with TRBD2. CDR3 nucleotide sequence: TGTGGTTGGCGGGGGGTCGGGGAGACCCAGTACTTC. It specifies CGWRGVGETQYF.